This passage covers 28 T cell receptor beta chains from one sample sequenced in a study of OX40 agonist ivuxolimab in advanced cancers. Using immunoSEQ multiplex PCR, the repertoire was profiled, and TCRdb retains in-frame clones only, with some absent. The sample gives about 49,000 clones, approximately 88% of which show up once; about 13% is in the top ten. This specimen consisted of CD4+ or CD8+ T cells sorted from blood, obtained in a trial of the OX40 agonist ivuxolimab. The receptors were gathered from an adult with an advanced solid tumor such as melanoma, head and neck, liver or kidney cancer.

This chain connects TRBV2 to TRBJ1-4, with D possibly matching TRBD1 (5 bases). Trimming removed 6 bases from V and 5 bases from J, with 10 bases in between. Germline V gene sequence: CDR1 SNHLY, CDR2 FYNNEI. The CDR3 is made up of 13 amino acids. The CDR3 nucleotides are TGTGCCAGCAGAGGGACGGAGAATGAAAAACTGTTTTTT. This codes for CASRGTENEKLFF.

The chain carries TRBV27 and TRBJ1-2; D is unclear. Germline V gene data show CDR1 as MNHEY and CDR2 as SMNVEV (reference sequence). Trimming took off 3 bases at V and 4 bases at J, with 9 bases between the two ends. This CDR3 spans 13 amino acids. CDR3 region: CASSFTGSYGYTF. The CDR3 nucleotides are TGTGCCAGCAGTTTTACGGGGAGCTATGGCTACACCTTC.

V usage is TRBV5-6 and J usage is TRBJ2-1; 7 bases agree with TRBD1. The V and J ends lost 5 bases and 2 bases, in that order; junction bases with no gene match: 7. From germline, CDR1 is SGHDT and CDR2 YYEEEE. CDR3 length equals 15 residues. DNA for the CDR3: TGTGCCAGCAGTTTTACCGGGACAGCCTACAATGAGCAGTTCTTC. Protein sequence: CASSFTGTAYNEQFF.

The chain couples TRBV6-4 to TRBJ1-1; D is perhaps TRBD1 (5 bases). Trimming took off 0 bases at V and 10 bases at J, with 12 bases between the two ends. Germline CDR1 and CDR2: MRHNA and SNTAGT. This CDR3 spans 13 amino acids. DNA for the CDR3: TGTGCCAGCAGTGACTCGGGTGGGGGGAGAGCTTTCTTT. This encodes CASSDSGGGRAFF.

This chain uses TRBV18 with TRBJ1-1; no firm D call. This CDR3 is 14 amino acids long. The germline V and J ends were trimmed by 5 bases and 1 base, with 11 bases remaining between them. The germline gives CDR1 KGHSH, CDR2 LQKENI. The chain's CDR3 is CASSSNRQNTEAFF. Here the CDR3 DNA reads TGTGCCAGCTCATCAAATAGGCAGAACACTGAAGCTTTCTTT.

The chain employs TRBV5-4 and TRBJ2-7; 7 nucleotides agree with TRBD1. From germline, CDR1 is SGHNT and CDR2 YYREEE (reference sequence). Losses at the gene ends were 1 base for V and 2 bases for J; bases not matched to a gene: 6. The CDR3 runs to 15 residues. The CDR3 DNA is TGTGCCAGCAGCTTGATGACAGGGACAACCTACGAGCAGTACTTC. Amino acids: CASSLMTGTTYEQYF. Variable domain in full (rest from reference TRBV5-4 and TRBJ2-7): ETGVTQSPTHLIKTRGQQVTLRCSSQSGHNTVSWYQQALGQGPQFIFQYYREEENGRGNFPPRFSGLQFPNYSSELNVNALELDDSALYLCASSLMTGTTYEQYFGPGTRLTVT.

The genes are TRBV5-1 and TRBJ2-1; TRBD2 agrees at 12 bases. CDR1 and CDR2 from the germline V gene are SGHRS and YFSETQ. Trimming at V came to 7 bases and at J to 7 bases, leaving 9 bases not matched to a gene. The length of the CDR3 is 15 residues. This CDR3 is CASGLAGGPGNEQFF. CDR3 DNA sequence: TGCGCCAGCGGCCTAGCGGGAGGGCCGGGTAATGAGCAGTTCTTC.

Comment on this clone: This sample includes further DNA sequences coding for the same CDR3. The chain joins TRBV30 to TRBJ2-3; either TRBD1 or TRBD2 may fit D (5 bases each). Trimming left V 0 bases short and J 6 bases short, with 10 bases between. CDR1 is GTSNPN and CDR2 is SVGIG in the germline V gene (reference sequence). CDR3 length equals 13 residues. CDR3 DNA: TGTGCCTGGAGTGTACCGGGGCAGGATACGCAGTATTTT. This gives the protein CAWSVPGQDTQYF.

The chain joins TRBV19 to TRBJ1-5; no clear D gene. The CDR3 extends over 13 amino acids. V lost 8 bases and J 3 bases, leaving 11 bases between the germline ends. Germline values: CDR1 LNHDA, CDR2 SQIVND (reference sequence). CDR3 amino acids: CASSGSLNQPQHF. For the CDR3, the DNA is TGTGCCAGTTCAGGATCCCTCAATCAGCCCCAGCATTTT.

In this sample, this clone turned up once. V usage is TRBV11-3 and J usage is TRBJ1-3, with TRBD1 matching over 8 bases. The CDR3 contains 16 residues. V gave up 4 bases and J gave up 0 bases; unmatched junction bases: 5. Germline V gene data show CDR1 as SGHNT and CDR2 as YENEEA. CDR3 DNA sequence: TGTGCCAGCAGCTCGGGACAGGCAACCTCTGGAAACACCATATATTTT. Protein: CASSSGQATSGNTIYF.

This CDR3 is CASRYSDGYTF. The CDR3 DNA is TGTGCCAGCAGATACAGCGATGGCTACACCTTC. This chain links TRBV6-1 with TRBJ1-2; D not resolved. CDR3 size: 11 residues. Germline V lookup: CDR1 MNHNS, CDR2 SASEGT. The ends were cut back, 6 bases at V and 6 bases at J, with 8 bases in the middle.

The chain couples TRBV28 to TRBJ2-1; D might be TRBD2 (6 bases). V was clipped by 6 bases and J by 6 bases, with 18 bases between them. The germline V gene has CDR1 MDHEN and CDR2 SYDVKM. The CDR3 extends over 15 amino acids. Written as DNA, the CDR3 is TGTGCCAGCAGAACCGGGGCGGGAAATGTCAATGAGCAGTTCTTC. This codes for CASRTGAGNVNEQFF.

The chain has TRBV6-1 and TRBJ2-3; the D is unclear. There are 15 residues in the CDR3. From germline, CDR1 is MNHNS and CDR2 SASEGT. The V end lost 7 bases, the J end lost 0 bases, and 14 bases lay between the germline ends. The DNA of the CDR3 is TGTGCCAGCACCAAGGACCACAGTAGCACAGATACGCAGTATTTT. Translating it yields CASTKDHSSTDTQYF.

The rearrangement links TRBV7-2 to TRBJ2-1; 9 bases are shared with TRBD2. Germline CDR1 SGHTA, CDR2 FQGNSA. CDR3 length: 16 amino acids. V was clipped by 5 bases and J by 5 bases; unmatched bases: 10. CDR3 sequence reads: CASSPAGLAGHNEQFF. The CDR3 region has the DNA TGTGCCAGCAGCCCAGCAGGCCTAGCGGGACACAATGAGCAGTTCTTC.

This chain links TRBV27 with TRBJ1-1; possible D gene TRBD1, 5 bases. The germline V and J ends were trimmed by 0 bases and 6 bases, with 14 bases remaining between them. Per the germline V gene, CDR1 is MNHEY and CDR2 is SMNVEV (reference sequence). This CDR3 has 15 residues. CDR3 sequence (DNA): TGTGCCAGCAGTTTATCATTCAGGGCCCCCGCTGAAGCTTTCTTT. It translates to CASSLSFRAPAEAFF.

This clone appeared a single time. The CDR3 spells CASSLETGRGTEAFF. The CDR3 nucleotides are TGTGCCAGCAGCTTAGAGACAGGAAGGGGCACTGAAGCTTTCTTT. This chain joins TRBV7-9 and TRBJ1-1, with D possibly being TRBD1 (6 bases). The CDR3 runs 15 residues. V shed 1 base and J shed 4 bases, with 13 bases lying between them. Per germline, CDR1 SEHNR and CDR2 FQNEAQ (reference sequence).

The genes are TRBV7-7 and TRBJ2-1; 8 positions agree with TRBD2. Germline lookup yields CDR1 SSHAT and CDR2 FNYEAQ (reference sequence). J lost 5 bases, V lost 2 bases, and 11 bases had no gene match. The CDR3 loop spans 17 amino acids. CDR3 sequence (DNA): TGTGCCAGCAGCTTACGTCCAGCGGGAGTGGGGAACAATGAGCAGTTCTTC. It translates to CASSLRPAGVGNNEQFF.

The V call is TRBV18, the J call TRBJ1-1; D uncertain. V was cut by 5 bases and J by 1 base, with 8 bases left in between. Germline V gene sequence: CDR1 KGHSH, CDR2 LQKENI. This CDR3 region has 13 residues. The CDR3 DNA sequence: TGTGCCAGCTCATTCAGTGAGAACACTGAAGCTTTCTTT. It codes for CASSFSENTEAFF.

This clone came up a few times. The chain links TRBV6-5 to TRBJ1-5; tentative D call: TRBD1 (5 bases). The length of the CDR3 is 15 residues. CDR1 and CDR2 from the germline V gene are MNHEY and SVGAGI. Trimming shortened V by 6 bases and J by 2 bases, and 14 bases separated the two germline ends. The CDR3 DNA sequence: TGTGCCAGCAGATCCGGGACCCTCGGCAATCAGCCCCAGCATTTT. Residues: CASRSGTLGNQPQHF.

The chain uses TRBV18 and TRBJ1-4; D is unclear. The V and J ends lost 3 bases and 8 bases respectively, with 13 bases between them. CDR1 is KGHSH, CDR2 LQKENI, per germline. The CDR3 runs to 14 residues. CDR3 coding DNA: TGTGCCAGCTCACCGGGTATGTCTGGGGAAAAACTGTTTTTT. This translates into CASSPGMSGEKLFF.

This clone was observed a handful of times. V gene TRBV27 combines with J gene TRBJ1-6; TRBD1 is a possible D gene (6 bases). CDR1 MNHEY and CDR2 SMNVEV come from the germline V gene (reference sequence). V gave up 6 bases and J gave up 9 bases, with 12 bases separating them. This CDR3 comprises 13 residues. The CDR3 loop is CASRRGGSSPLHF. As DNA, the CDR3 is TGTGCCAGCAGGCGAGGGGGGAGTTCACCCCTCCACTTT.

The gene calls are TRBV27 and TRBJ2-5; TRBD1 is a possible D gene (6 bases). CDR3 length: 15 residues. Trimming took 6 bases from V and 5 from J, leaving 19 bases between them. Germline values: CDR1 MNHEY, CDR2 SMNVEV (reference sequence). This CDR3 is CASSPTGTPTETQYF. The CDR3 region has the DNA TGTGCCAGCAGCCCAACGGGGACACCTACCGAGACCCAGTACTTC.

The chain recombines TRBV2 with TRBJ1-4, with D unresolved. CDR1 SNHLY and CDR2 FYNNEI come from the germline V gene. Trimming removed 7 bases at V and 7 bases at J, with 10 bases between. The CDR3 runs to 12 residues. Written as DNA, the CDR3 is TGTGCCAGCACCCGGTACCCTGAAAAACTGTTTTTT. Translating gives CASTRYPEKLFF.

V is TRBV4-3 and J is TRBJ1-5, with D possibly matching TRBD1 (5 bases). Germline lookup yields CDR1 LGHNA and CDR2 YSLEER. Trimming took 0 bases from V and 2 from J, leaving 8 bases between them. The CDR3 length is 15 residues. CDR3 sequence (DNA): TGCGCCAGCAGCCAAGACAGGGCCGGCAATCAGCCCCAGCATTTT. Translating it yields CASSQDRAGNQPQHF.

The V and J genes are TRBV6-1 and TRBJ2-7; possibly TRBD1 for D (7 bases). Germline values: CDR1 MNHNS, CDR2 SASEGT. Trimming took off 5 bases at V and 3 bases at J, with 14 bases between the two ends. The CDR3 has 14 amino acids. The CDR3 sequence: CASSLRQGGYEQYF. CDR3 sequence (DNA): TGTGCCAGCAGTTTGCGCCAGGGGGGCTACGAGCAGTACTTC.

V and J are TRBV6-6 and TRBJ2-5; 12 nucleotides align to TRBD2. The germline gives CDR1 MNHNY, CDR2 SVGAGI (reference sequence). J lost 4 bases, V lost 7 bases, and 4 bases had no gene match. The CDR3 is made up of 14 amino acids. As DNA, the CDR3 is TGTGCCAGCATCCCGGGACTAGCGGGAGAGACCCAGTACTTC. Translation: CASIPGLAGETQYF.

In nucleotides, the CDR3 is TGTGCCAGCAGGCTCCAGAAGACCCAGTACTTC. Amino acids: CASRLQKTQYF. V usage is TRBV6-1 and J usage is TRBJ2-5; D is unresolved. Germline CDR1 MNHNS, CDR2 SASEGT. The CDR3 has 11 amino acids. With 6 bases removed from V and 6 bases from J, the gap between germline ends came to 8 bases.

The chain combines TRBV7-2 with TRBJ1-2; TRBD1 aligns across 9 bases. V lost 5 bases, J lost 7 bases, and 8 bases stayed unmatched. Germline V gene data show CDR1 as SGHTA and CDR2 as FQGNSA. There are 14 residues in the CDR3. CDR3 in DNA: TGTGCCAGCAGCAAACCGGGACAGGGACTTGGCTACACCTTC. It yields the protein CASSKPGQGLGYTF.